These T cell receptor beta chains were read from a single sample in a study of Graves' ophthalmopathy and Graves' hyperthyroidism. MiXCR, applied by TCRdb to the multiplex PCR reads, yields one record per CDR3 protein. Altogether some 350,000 distinct CDR3 sequences are present, about 15% being singletons, with the ten largest covering roughly 2.6%. The specimen sequenced was peripheral blood. These TCRs come from an adult woman with stable Graves' hyperthyroidism. Both conserved end residues are part of each CDR3. Fields, in order: V gene, D gene, CDR3 protein. D genes are given only for firm matches.

v_call: TRBV12-3/TRBV12-4; d_call: TRBD2; cdr3_aa: CASSLKAGGPYEQYF
v_call: TRBV19; d_call: TRBD2; cdr3_aa: CASRSGLAGGSYEQYF
v_call: TRBV29-1; d_call: TRBD2; cdr3_aa: CSVELSLAGGNTGELFF
v_call: TRBV18; d_call: NA; cdr3_aa: CASSSNQGSGNTIYF
v_call: TRBV6-1; d_call: TRBD1; cdr3_aa: CASSPGQGLGGYTF
v_call: TRBV10-3; d_call: NA; cdr3_aa: CAISESGWETQYF
v_call: TRBV6-1; d_call: NA; cdr3_aa: CASSEIFLTEMNTEAFF
v_call: TRBV2; d_call: TRBD1; cdr3_aa: CASSYSDRGGYTF
v_call: TRBV15; d_call: NA; cdr3_aa: CATSRSRGGTQYF
v_call: TRBV18; d_call: NA; cdr3_aa: CASSPVPGLQETQYF
v_call: TRBV6-2/TRBV6-3; d_call: TRBD1; cdr3_aa: CASSQAGTGGPWREQYF
v_call: TRBV28; d_call: NA; cdr3_aa: CASSSGLALPRFRPDTQYF
v_call: TRBV6-1; d_call: NA; cdr3_aa: CASQWGVNIQYF
v_call: TRBV6-1; d_call: NA; cdr3_aa: CASKRPERRTDTQYF